In its sample, the clone carrying this TCR beta chain was seen a few times. The antigen remains undetermined. Donors were nominally healthy when sampled, though unrecorded immune exposures were likely. The CDR3 loop spans 15 amino acids. The V gene end was trimmed by 5 bases and the J gene end by 6 bases; junction bases not matched to a gene: 8. Germline lookup yields CDR1 SGHTA and CDR2 FQGNSA. Primers for the PCR totalled 60 Vbeta and 13 Jbeta. Profiling relied on immunoSEQ multiplex PCR, and the TCRdb table lists in-frame clones only, not all of them. Of 95,000 to 110,000 clones detected, approximately 79% appear once; the ten largest clones hold 14%. The data originate from a study of cytomegalovirus exposure and HLA in healthy donors. Overall study results and limits: An analysis that came later showed most CMV-associated TCR beta chains appearing HLA-restricted. In an earlier analysis, in some 500 donors, most V segments appeared productive either ~87% or ~30% of the time.

The specimen was PBMCs. V gene TRBV7-2 combines with J gene TRBJ1-5; 9 positions match TRBD1. The TCR sequence derives from a woman aged 40 to 50 in good health and CMV-seropositive. CDR3 in DNA: TGTGCCAGCAGCCAAGGGACAGGGCCGGGTCAGCCCCAGCATTTT. It codes for CASSQGTGPGQPQHF.